This T cell receptor beta chain came from a study of blood T cell repertoires in COVID-19. On the study more broadly: Spain, Italy and the United States supplied samples that represented acute and convalescent COVID-19. PBMCs, B-cell-depleted T cells, or T cells provided the cDNA or gDNA that made up the material.

The CDR3 sequence is 15 residues long. Trimming pared 0 bases from V and 3 bases from J, leaving 11 bases between. CDR1 and CDR2 from the germline V gene are PRHDT and FYEKMQ (reference sequence). Authors' data handling: Nucleated cell counts were estimated from reference gene primer amplification. Sequencing used immunoSEQ multiplex PCR; TCRdb keeps in-frame clones, though not all of them. The V and J calls and clone size are taken from that table; D and trimming were inferred from the DNA. The sample consists of some 350,000 clones, about 93% of them appearing once. This chain connects TRBV13 to TRBJ1-2, with D hard to call. This TCR was recovered from a woman younger than 35 who had recovered from COVID-19. The material sequenced was peripheral blood. The CDR3 protein is CASSLGRLRHYGYTF. CDR3 sequence (DNA): TGTGCCAGCAGCTTAGGCCGGTTGCGGCACTATGGCTACACCTTC.